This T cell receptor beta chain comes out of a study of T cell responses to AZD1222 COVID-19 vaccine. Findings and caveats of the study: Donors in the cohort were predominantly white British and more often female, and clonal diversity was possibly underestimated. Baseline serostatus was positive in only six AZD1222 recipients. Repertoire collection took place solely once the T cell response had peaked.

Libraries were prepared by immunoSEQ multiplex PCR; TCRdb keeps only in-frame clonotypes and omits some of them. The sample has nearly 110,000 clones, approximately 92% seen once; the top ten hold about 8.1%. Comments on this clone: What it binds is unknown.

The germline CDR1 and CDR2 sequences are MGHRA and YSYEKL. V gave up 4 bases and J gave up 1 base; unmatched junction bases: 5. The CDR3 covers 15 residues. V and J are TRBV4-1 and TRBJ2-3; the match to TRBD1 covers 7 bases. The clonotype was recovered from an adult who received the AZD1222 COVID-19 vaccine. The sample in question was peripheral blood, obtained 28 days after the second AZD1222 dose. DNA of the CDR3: TGCGCCAGCAGCCCTCGGGACAGAGGCACAGATACGCAGTATTTT. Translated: CASSPRDRGTDTQYF.